What follows are 8 T cell receptor beta chains derived from one specimen sequenced in a study of cytomegalovirus exposure and HLA in healthy donors (dated by TCRdb to about 2017). The library was produced with the immunoSEQ multiplex PCR assay. For the multiplex PCR, a mixture combining 60 forward primers for TCR Vbeta segments and 13 reverse primers for TCR Jbeta segments was used. Drawn from immuneACCESS, this table holds only the in-frame rearrangements with V and J called that TCRdb kept. Clones are partly lost; checked studies trace under half to an unresolved V gene and leave the rest unexplained. This sample's table lists about 130,000 clones. The ten largest clonotypes hold less than 2.5% of the sample. Sequences were obtained from PBMCs. The source of these receptors is a woman in her sixties or seventies in good health and CMV-seronegative.

The chain joins TRBV19 to TRBJ1-2; 10 bases map to TRBD1. The V and J ends lost 2 bases and 6 bases, in that order; junction bases with no gene match: 18. Germline-derived CDR1 and CDR2 are LNHDA and SQIVND (reference sequence). The CDR3 has 19 amino acids. In DNA form, the CDR3 reads TGTGCCAGTAGTATACAATATCTCCGGGACAGGGGCTTTGGCCATGGCTACACCTTC. Translation gives CASSIQYLRDRGFGHGYTF.

V is TRBV14 and J is TRBJ1-3, with 7 bases aligning to TRBD1. CDR1 is SGHDN, CDR2 FVKESK, per germline. The J segment lost 7 bases and the V segment lost 0 bases, leaving 15 bases of the junction unmatched. This CDR3 spans 18 amino acids. The CDR3, as DNA: TGTGCCAGCAGCCAAGAAGGATCCGCGACAGGGCTCCTCAACACCATATATTTT. Its protein product is CASSQEGSATGLLNTIYF.

The V gene is TRBV29-1, the J gene TRBJ1-4; a possible D gene is TRBD1 (5 bases). This CDR3 is 13 amino acids long. CDR1 is SQVTM and CDR2 is ANQGSEA in the germline V gene. The V gene lost 6 bases and the J gene lost 6 bases, with 14 bases spanning the gap. The CDR3 DNA reads TGCAGCGTCTGGGGGGGGACTGATGAAAAACTGTTTTTT. It is translated as CSVWGGTDEKLFF.

The chain is built from TRBV28 and TRBJ1-5, with D possibly TRBD1 on 5 matching bases. The CDR3 covers 13 residues. V was clipped by 1 base and J by 7 bases, with 8 bases between them. The germline V gene encodes CDR1 MDHEN and CDR2 SYDVKM. CDR3 amino acids: CASSLFRGQPQHF. Written as DNA, the CDR3 is TGTGCCAGCAGTTTATTTAGGGGCCAGCCCCAGCATTTT. The full variable domain, its missing parts supplied by reference TRBV28 and TRBJ1-5, is DVKVTQSSRYLVKRTGEKVFLECVQDMDHENMFWYRQDPGLGLRLIYFSYDVKMKEKGDIPEGYSVSREKKERFSLILESASTNQTSMYLCASSLFRGQPQHFGDGTRLSIL.

The chain combines TRBV27 with TRBJ1-5; 9 nucleotides match TRBD1. V lost 2 bases to trimming and J lost 6 bases; unmatched junction nucleotides: 8. The CDR3 sequence is 16 residues long. CDR1 MNHEY and CDR2 SMNVEV come from the germline V gene (reference sequence). This chain's CDR3 is CASSLRGQGGGQPQHF. CDR3 coding DNA: TGTGCCAGCAGTTTAAGGGGACAGGGAGGCGGTCAGCCCCAGCATTTT.

V usage is TRBV18 and J usage is TRBJ1-1, with 7 bases aligning to TRBD1. Unmatched junction bases numbered 6, after V lost 4 bases and J lost 7 bases. The germline V gene encodes CDR1 KGHSH and CDR2 LQKENI. The CDR3 is 13 residues long. Here the CDR3 DNA reads TGTGCCAGCTCACAAGACAGGGACGTTGAAGCTTTCTTT. Its translation is CASSQDRDVEAFF.

The chain employs TRBV27 and TRBJ1-1; tentatively, D is TRBD1 (5 bases). Germline V lookup: CDR1 MNHEY, CDR2 SMNVEV (reference sequence). The CDR3 is made up of 15 amino acids. Trimming shortened V by 0 bases and J by 4 bases, and 12 bases separated the two germline ends. The CDR3 here is CASSLSMRRGTEAFF. The CDR3 DNA sequence: TGTGCCAGCAGTTTATCGATGCGAAGGGGCACTGAAGCTTTCTTT.

The rearrangement links TRBV2 to TRBJ2-1, with TRBD2 matching 8 bases. Germline loops: CDR1 SNHLY, CDR2 FYNNEI. This CDR3 contains 14 residues. J lost 4 bases, V lost 7 bases, and 6 bases had no gene match. The CDR3: CASMGGLGYNEQFF. CDR3 DNA: TGTGCCAGCATGGGGGGACTAGGGTACAATGAGCAGTTCTTC.